The 23 T cell receptor beta chains given below trace back to one sample, sequenced in a study of vaccination and CD4 T cells after COVID-19. The Oncomine TCR Beta short-read assay was applied to DNA of cultured CD4+ T cells. One entry per CDR3 protein results from TCRdb running MiXCR on the PCR reads. The table records over 10,000 distinct CDR3 sequences, around 45% of them present only once. Treatment of the sample: roughly nine-day PBMC culture with coronavirus spike peptide pools or control peptides (ViraFEST assay). For these receptors, no antigen is known. This specimen was cultured CD4+ T cells from blood, taken after SARS-CoV-2 vaccination. These receptors were taken from a human donor with COVID-19.

The genes are TRBV6-1 and TRBJ1-2; no firm D call. This CDR3 comprises 13 residues. Germline assignment: CDR1 MNHNS and CDR2 SASEGT. V was trimmed by 6 bases and J by 2 bases, leaving 10 bases between them. CDR3 sequence (DNA): TGTGCCAGCAGCCGTACCGAAAACTATGGCTACACCTTC. Encoded protein: CASSRTENYGYTF.

The chain joins TRBV20-1 to TRBJ2-3; D may correspond to TRBD1 or TRBD2 (6 bases each). Trimming left V 3 bases short and J 4 bases short, with 11 bases between. The CDR3 is 13 residues long. CDR1 and CDR2 from the germline V gene are DFQATT and SNEGSKA (reference sequence). The CDR3 DNA is TGCAGTGCTAGCTTCGGGGGCTCAGATACGCAGTATTTT. Encoded protein: CSASFGGSDTQYF.

The CDR3 is CASSSLENYGYTF. The CDR3 nucleotides read TGCGCCAGCAGCTCGCTAGAAAACTATGGCTACACCTTC. This chain links TRBV4-3 with TRBJ1-2; D not certain. CDR1 LGHNA and CDR2 YSLEER come from the germline V gene. Deletions cut 5 bases from V and 2 bases from J, with 9 bases between. The CDR3 is 13 residues long.

This clonotype was counted between two and nine times. The CDR3 DNA reads as TGTGCCAGCAGCTTCGGGCGCAGGGATGATACGCAGTATTTT. Protein: CASSFGRRDDTQYF. The chain links TRBV7-8 to TRBJ2-3; maybe TRBD1 (5 bases). CDR1 and CDR2 (germline): SGHVS, FQNEAQ. The ends were cut back, 3 bases at V and 6 bases at J, with 13 bases in the middle. CDR3 length equals 14 residues.

This clonotype has just a few counts. The chain combines TRBV6-1 with TRBJ1-6; D is unclear. The CDR3 has 17 residues. V lost 1 base and J 5 bases, leaving 15 bases between the germline ends. From germline, CDR1 is MNHNS and CDR2 SASEGT. The CDR3 sequence is CASSEDAWVGDNSPLHF. In DNA form, the CDR3 reads TGTGCCAGCAGTGAAGATGCGTGGGTGGGAGATAATTCACCCCTCCACTTT.

This clonotype came up a few times. V gene TRBV20-1 combines with J gene TRBJ1-3; D is ambiguous. The CDR3 spans 14 residues. Germline CDR1 and CDR2: DFQATT and SNEGSKA (reference sequence). The V gene lost 0 bases and the J gene lost 0 bases, with 6 bases spanning the gap. As DNA, the CDR3 is TGCAGTGCTAGAGAACGGGTCTCTGGAAACACCATATATTTT. Encoded protein: CSARERVSGNTIYF.

The rearrangement links TRBV30 to TRBJ2-3; 8 nucleotides agree with TRBD2. Germline assignment: CDR1 GTSNPN and CDR2 SVGIG (reference sequence). Trimming at V came to 4 bases and at J to 2 bases, leaving 8 bases not matched to a gene. CDR3 length: 15 amino acids. The chain's CDR3 is CAWNRGGGPTDTQYF. CDR3 coding DNA: TGTGCCTGGAATCGCGGCGGGGGGCCCACAGATACGCAGTATTTT.

This chain joins TRBV10-3 and TRBJ2-1; perhaps TRBD1 as D (5 bases). From germline, CDR1 is ENHRY and CDR2 SYGVKD. The CDR3 totals 16 residues. Trimming left V 2 bases short and J 6 bases short, with 17 bases between. The CDR3 loop reads CAISEHGAGWSNEQFF. CDR3 nucleotides: TGTGCCATCAGTGAGCATGGGGCAGGGTGGAGCAATGAGCAGTTCTTC.

This clonotype was picked up a small number of times. The gene calls are TRBV6-1 and TRBJ1-5, with TRBD1 matching over 10 bases. The CDR3 runs 14 residues. The germline gives CDR1 MNHNS, CDR2 SASEGT. With V trimmed by 8 bases and J by 8 bases, 9 bases remained unmatched. This chain's CDR3 is CASGDRGQFEPQHF. The CDR3 nucleotides read TGTGCCAGCGGCGACAGGGGGCAATTTGAGCCCCAGCATTTT.

V and J are TRBV27 and TRBJ2-4; D perhaps matches TRBD1 (5 bases). The CDR3 has 14 amino acids. Trimming removed 2 bases at V and 8 bases at J, with 13 bases between. Germline V CDR1 and CDR2: MNHEY, SMNVEV (reference sequence). CDR3 coding DNA: TGTGCCAGCAGTTTAGGGGCTGGGGTGGACATTCAGTACTTC. Protein sequence: CASSLGAGVDIQYF.

Only a few counts were recorded for this clonotype. CDR3 DNA sequence: TGTGCCAGCACCAATCAGGGAGGGGTCCCTGAAGCTTTCTTT. This gives the protein CASTNQGGVPEAFF. V is TRBV6-1 and J is TRBJ1-1; tentative D call: TRBD1 (5 bases). V was clipped by 7 bases and J by 6 bases, with 18 bases between them. This CDR3 spans 14 amino acids. The germline gives CDR1 MNHNS, CDR2 SASEGT.

This clonotype showed up just once. The V call is TRBV2, the J call TRBJ2-7; 8 bases match TRBD2. Germline V CDR1 and CDR2: SNHLY, FYNNEI. This CDR3 is 14 amino acids long. Germline trimming cut 3 bases from V and 3 bases from J; bases unmatched to any gene: 4. CDR3 amino acids: CASSETGGLYEQYF. The CDR3 DNA sequence: TGTGCCAGCAGTGAGACGGGAGGGCTCTACGAGCAGTACTTC.

V gene TRBV18 combines with J gene TRBJ1-2, with a possible D match to TRBD1 (5 bases). The V and J ends lost 3 bases and 8 bases respectively, with 10 bases between them. The CDR3 has 12 residues. CDR1 is KGHSH and CDR2 is LQKENI in the germline V gene. This CDR3 is CASSPRDQGYTF. CDR3 nucleotide sequence: TGTGCCAGCTCACCGCGGGACCAAGGCTACACCTTC.

This clonotype turned up a few times. The J gene is TRBJ1-5, the V gene TRBV11-2, with TRBD1 identical over 8 bases. Per germline, CDR1 SGHAT and CDR2 FQNNGV. The CDR3 totals 16 residues. Germline trimming cut 1 base from V and 2 bases from J; bases unmatched to any gene: 4. DNA for the CDR3: TGTGCCAGCAGCTTAGGAGCACAGGGGGGCAATCAGCCCCAGCATTTT. It is translated as CASSLGAQGGNQPQHF.

The V and J genes are TRBV20-1 and TRBJ2-1, with D possibly TRBD1 on 6 matching bases. The CDR3 consists of 13 residues. The germline CDR1 and CDR2 sequences are DFQATT and SNEGSKA (reference sequence). In DNA, the CDR3 is TGCAGACCTAGTCAGGGGCAGTTCAATGAGCAGTTCTTC. Its protein is CRPSQGQFNEQFF.

This chain joins TRBV20-1 and TRBJ2-7; tentatively, D is TRBD1 (6 bases). The CDR3 totals 13 residues. V was pared by 6 bases and J by 4 bases, with 16 bases between. Germline CDR1 and CDR2: DFQATT and SNEGSKA (reference sequence). This chain's CDR3 is CSAPLQGRYEQYF. CDR3 nucleotide sequence: TGCAGTGCCCCATTACAGGGAAGGTACGAGCAGTACTTC.

This clonotype was counted a few times. The V and J genes are TRBV15 and TRBJ1-3, with no clear D. CDR1 is LNHNV, CDR2 YYDKDF, per germline (reference sequence). The CDR3 has 17 residues. V lost 2 bases and J lost 4, with 18 bases in between. The CDR3 loop is CATSRRSGSPQGNTIYF. DNA of the CDR3: TGTGCCACCAGCAGAAGATCTGGTAGTCCTCAAGGAAACACCATATATTTT.

This clonotype was found a few times. The CDR3 protein is CASSPNSGANVLTF. As DNA, the CDR3 is TGTGCCAGCAGTCCTAACTCTGGGGCCAACGTCCTGACTTTC. The rearrangement joins TRBV7-3 to TRBJ2-6, with D unresolved. Germline V CDR1 and CDR2: SGHTA, FQGTGA. V was clipped by 6 bases and J by 0 bases, with 6 bases between them. The CDR3 loop spans 14 amino acids. Combining the CDR3 with reference TRBV7-3 and TRBJ2-6 gives the whole variable domain GAGVSQTPSNKVTEKGKYVELRCDPISGHTALYWYRQSLGQGPEFLIYFQGTGAADDSGLPNDRFFAVRPEGSVSTLKIQRTERGDSAVYLCASSPNSGANVLTFGAGSRLTVL.

This clonotype was observed a few times. This chain uses TRBV28 with TRBJ1-1; 8 bases fit TRBD1. Germline V gene sequence: CDR1 MDHEN, CDR2 SYDVKM. The CDR3 length is 14 residues. V lost 2 bases to trimming and J lost 11 bases; unmatched junction nucleotides: 10. The CDR3: CASSLERQGAFAFF. The CDR3 DNA is TGTGCCAGCAGTTTAGAGCGCCAGGGGGCGTTCGCTTTCTTT. The whole variable domain, remainder taken from reference TRBV28 and TRBJ1-1, is DVKVTQSSRYLVKRTGEKVFLECVQDMDHENMFWYRQDPGLGLRLIYFSYDVKMKEKGDIPEGYSVSREKKERFSLILESASTNQTSMYLCASSLERQGAFAFFGQGTRLTVV.

The rearrangement uses TRBV4-3 and TRBJ1-2; D is unresolved. The CDR3 extends over 13 amino acids. The ends were cut back, 5 bases at V and 2 bases at J, with 9 bases in the middle. Germline CDR1 is LGHNA and CDR2 is YSLEER. The CDR3 DNA reads TGCGCCAGCAGCTCATTGATCAACTATGGCTACACCTTC. Translating gives CASSSLINYGYTF.

V and J are TRBV6-1 and TRBJ1-2; 10 bases align to TRBD1. CDR1 and CDR2 (germline): MNHNS, SASEGT. CDR3 length equals 14 residues. Trimming cost V 7 bases and J 2 bases; bases outside gene matches: 4. Here the CDR3 DNA reads TGTGCCAGCATTCCGGGACAGGGGAACTATGGCTACACCTTC. Translated: CASIPGQGNYGYTF.

The chain joins TRBV7-9 to TRBJ2-7; no definite D call. Trimming removed 5 bases from V and 3 bases from J, with 8 bases in between. Germline CDR1 is SEHNR and CDR2 is FQNEAQ (reference sequence). There are 12 residues in the CDR3. The CDR3 DNA reads TGTGCCAGCAGCACGACGCTCTACGAGCAGTACTTC. This encodes CASSTTLYEQYF. Combining the CDR3 with reference TRBV7-9 and TRBJ2-7 gives the whole variable domain DTGVSQNPRHKITKRGQNVTFRCDPISEHNRLYWYRQTLGQGPEFLTYFQNEAQLEKSRLLSDRFSAERPKGSFSTLEIQRTEQGDSAMYLCASSTTLYEQYFGPGTRLTVT.

This clonotype was found a few times. The chain joins TRBV20-1 to TRBJ1-3; unclear D gene. This CDR3 comprises 13 residues. Trimming pared 3 bases from V and 0 bases from J, leaving 6 bases between. The germline V gene has CDR1 DFQATT and CDR2 SNEGSKA (reference sequence). CDR3 nucleotide sequence: TGCAGTGCTAGTAAGGCCTCTGGAAACACCATATATTTT. Encoded protein: CSASKASGNTIYF.